This entry lists 8 T cell receptor beta chains sequenced from one sample in a study of prognosis after radiotherapy for stage I lung cancer. CDR3 of TCR beta was amplified from genomic DNA via a two-round multiplex PCR. Every TRBV and TRBJ gene had its own specific primer in first-round PCR. TCRdb independently ran MiXCR on the multiplex PCR reads; one entry per CDR3 protein. Of around 15,000 distinct CDR3 sequences in the sample, approximately 15% are singletons; the top ten hold around two fifths. Specimen: PBMCs, collected before or after stereotactic body radiation therapy (not recorded which). Source of these receptors: a donor over 45 with non-small cell lung cancer.

This clonotype was found many times. This chain connects TRBV5-1 to TRBJ1-4; the match to TRBD1 covers 7 bases. The germline V gene encodes CDR1 SGHRS and CDR2 YFSETQ. V trimming: 0 bases; J trimming: 0 bases; junction bases outside the gene matches: 2. There are 16 residues in the CDR3. The CDR3 region is CASSLATGATNEKLFF. The DNA of the CDR3 is TGCGCCAGCAGCTTGGCCACAGGGGCAACTAATGAAAAACTGTTTTTT.

In its sample, this clonotype was seen many times. The V call is TRBV20-1, the J call TRBJ1-4; D unclear. In germline, CDR1 is DFQATT, CDR2 SNEGSKA (reference sequence). The CDR3 sequence is 17 residues long. V was clipped by 0 bases and J by 7 bases, with 21 bases between them. In DNA form, the CDR3 reads TGCAGTGCTAGAGATCGTCTTTCGCGATCCATTACTGAAAAACTGTTTTTT. Protein sequence: CSARDRLSRSITEKLFF.

This clonotype was seen many times. The chain has TRBV27 and TRBJ2-2, with no clear D. Germline V gene data show CDR1 as MNHEY and CDR2 as SMNVEV (reference sequence). The ends were cut back, 2 bases at V and 6 bases at J, with 10 bases in the middle. CDR3 length equals 14 residues. The CDR3 DNA is TGTGCCAGCAGTTTAATAGACATCCCCGGGGAGCTGTTTTTT. Protein sequence: CASSLIDIPGELFF.

This clonotype was seen repeatedly, ten times or more. The rearrangement links TRBV19 to TRBJ1-2; the D is unclear. The germline V and J ends were trimmed by 5 bases and 6 bases, with 22 bases remaining between them. CDR3 length: 16 amino acids. Germline V gene data show CDR1 as LNHDA and CDR2 as SQIVND (reference sequence). The CDR3 region has the DNA TGTGCCAGTAGTCCTACTCCTATTCCGGGTAGGCATGGCTACACCTTC. Protein: CASSPTPIPGRHGYTF.

Many counts were recorded for this clonotype. For the CDR3, the DNA is TGTGCCAGCAGTTTTTTTGCAGGACAGGGACGCACAGATACGCAGTATTTT. It yields the protein CASSFFAGQGRTDTQYF. The J gene is TRBJ2-3, the V gene TRBV12-3 or TRBV12-4; 8 bases fit TRBD1. With V trimmed by 3 bases and J by 1 base, 9 bases remained unmatched. CDR3 length equals 17 residues.

This clonotype was picked up many times. The chain combines TRBV30 with TRBJ2-6; no reliable D call. There are 15 residues in the CDR3. Germline CDR1 reads GTSNPN; CDR2 reads SVGIG (reference sequence). V dropped 0 bases and J dropped 4 bases, with 10 bases sitting between them. The CDR3 region is CAWSVWGTGANVLTF. The CDR3, as DNA: TGTGCCTGGAGTGTATGGGGAACGGGGGCCAACGTCCTGACTTTC.

The sample holds many counts of this clonotype. The chain recombines TRBV5-4 with TRBJ1-3; D ambiguous. The CDR3 spans 15 residues. Deletions cut 4 bases from V and 1 base from J, with 12 bases between. Germline V gene sequence: CDR1 SGHNT, CDR2 YYREEE (reference sequence). CDR3 bases: TGTGCCAGCAGCGAGATGCGAGGGTCTGGAAACACCATATATTTT. Its translation: CASSEMRGSGNTIYF.

This clonotype was observed at least ten times. The chain joins TRBV20-1 to TRBJ2-7, with D possibly matching TRBD2 (6 bases). CDR1 DFQATT and CDR2 SNEGSKA come from the germline V gene (reference sequence). CDR3 size: 11 residues. Trimming took off 6 bases at V and 3 bases at J, with 9 bases between the two ends. The CDR3 sequence is CSAGLFYEQYF. As DNA, the CDR3 is TGCAGTGCGGGACTGTTCTACGAGCAGTACTTC.